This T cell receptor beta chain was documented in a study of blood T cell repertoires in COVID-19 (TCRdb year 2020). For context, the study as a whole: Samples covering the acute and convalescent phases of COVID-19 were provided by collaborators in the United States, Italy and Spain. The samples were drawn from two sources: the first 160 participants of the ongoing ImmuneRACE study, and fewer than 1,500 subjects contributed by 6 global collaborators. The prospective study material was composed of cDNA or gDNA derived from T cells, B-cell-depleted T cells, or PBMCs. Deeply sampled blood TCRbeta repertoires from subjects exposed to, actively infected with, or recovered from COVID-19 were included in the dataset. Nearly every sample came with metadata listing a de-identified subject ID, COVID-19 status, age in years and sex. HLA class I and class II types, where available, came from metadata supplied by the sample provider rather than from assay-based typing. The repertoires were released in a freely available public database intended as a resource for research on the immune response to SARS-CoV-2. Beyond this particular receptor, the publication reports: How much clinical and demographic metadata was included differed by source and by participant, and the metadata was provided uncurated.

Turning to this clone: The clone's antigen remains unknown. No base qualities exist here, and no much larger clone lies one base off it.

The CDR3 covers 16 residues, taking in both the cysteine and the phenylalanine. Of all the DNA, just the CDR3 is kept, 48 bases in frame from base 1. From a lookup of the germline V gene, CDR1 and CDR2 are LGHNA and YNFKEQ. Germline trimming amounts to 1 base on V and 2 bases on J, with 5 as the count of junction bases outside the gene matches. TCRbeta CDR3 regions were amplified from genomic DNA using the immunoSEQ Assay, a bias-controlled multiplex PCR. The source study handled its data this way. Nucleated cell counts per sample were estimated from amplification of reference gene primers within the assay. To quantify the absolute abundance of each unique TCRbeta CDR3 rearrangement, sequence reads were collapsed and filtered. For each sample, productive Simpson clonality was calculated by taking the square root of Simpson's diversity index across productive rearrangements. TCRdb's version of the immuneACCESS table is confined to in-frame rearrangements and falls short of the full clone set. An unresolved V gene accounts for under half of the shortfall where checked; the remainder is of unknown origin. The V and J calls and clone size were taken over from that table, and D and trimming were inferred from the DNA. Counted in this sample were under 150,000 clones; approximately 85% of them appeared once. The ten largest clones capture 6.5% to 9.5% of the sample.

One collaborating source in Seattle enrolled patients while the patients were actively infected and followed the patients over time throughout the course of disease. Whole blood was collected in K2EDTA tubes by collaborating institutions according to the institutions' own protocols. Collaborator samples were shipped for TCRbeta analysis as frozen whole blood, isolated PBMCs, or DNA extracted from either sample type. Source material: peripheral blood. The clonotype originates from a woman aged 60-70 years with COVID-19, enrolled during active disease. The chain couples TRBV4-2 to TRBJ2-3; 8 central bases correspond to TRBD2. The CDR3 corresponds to CASSQALAGDTDTQYF. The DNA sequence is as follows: TGTGCCAGCAGCCAAGCCCTAGCGGGCGACACAGATACGCAGTATTTT.